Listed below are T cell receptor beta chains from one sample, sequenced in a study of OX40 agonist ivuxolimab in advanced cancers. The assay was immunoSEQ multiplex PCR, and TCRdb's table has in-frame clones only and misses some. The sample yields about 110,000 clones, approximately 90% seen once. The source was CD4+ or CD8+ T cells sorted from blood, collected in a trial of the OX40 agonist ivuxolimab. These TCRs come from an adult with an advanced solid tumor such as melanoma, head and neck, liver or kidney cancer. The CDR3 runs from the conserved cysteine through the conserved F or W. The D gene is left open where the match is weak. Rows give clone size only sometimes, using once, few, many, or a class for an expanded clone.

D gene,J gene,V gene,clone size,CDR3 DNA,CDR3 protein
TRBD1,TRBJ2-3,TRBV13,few,TGTGCCAGCAGCCCTAGGGGCAGGGGGTCAGATACGCAGTATTTT,CASSPRGRGSDTQYF
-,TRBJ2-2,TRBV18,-,TGTGCCAGCTCACCAAACCGCGGCGGGGAGCTGTTTTTT,CASSPNRGGELFF
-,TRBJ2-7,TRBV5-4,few,TGTGCCAGCTCCGCTCTCGGGGGCTCCGCCTACGAGCAGTACTTC,CASSALGGSAYEQYF
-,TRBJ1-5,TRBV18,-,TGTGCCAGCTCACCCCCTACAGGGATAGGCGGCAATCAGCCCCAGCATTTT,CASSPPTGIGGNQPQHF
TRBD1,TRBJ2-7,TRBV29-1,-,TGCAGCGTGGGACAGGCCTACGAGCAGTACTTC,CSVGQAYEQYF
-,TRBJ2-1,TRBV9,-,TGTGCCAGCAGCGTAGGAGGTGGGCTCCACAATGAGCAGTTCTTC,CASSVGGGLHNEQFF
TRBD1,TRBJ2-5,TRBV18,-,TGTGCCAGCTCACCGACAGGGACACAAGAGACCCAGTACTTC,CASSPTGTQETQYF
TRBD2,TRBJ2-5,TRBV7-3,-,TGTGCCAGCAGCGCTTTTGGGCCATTCGGGGGGGAGACCCAGTACTTC,CASSAFGPFGGETQYF
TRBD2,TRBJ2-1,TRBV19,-,TGTGCCAGTAGCGATACTAGCGGGAGGTCCTACAATGAGCAGTTCTTC,CASSDTSGRSYNEQFF
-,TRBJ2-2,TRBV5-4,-,TGTGCCAGCAGCTTGGCCCGGGACACCGGGGAGCTGTTTTTT,CASSLARDTGELFF
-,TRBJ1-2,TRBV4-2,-,TGTGCCAGCAGCTTCAGTGGGGCAGGAGGCTATGGCTACACCTTC,CASSFSGAGGYGYTF
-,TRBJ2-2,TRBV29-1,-,TGCAGCGTTGATATGGACACCGGGGAGCTGTTTTTT,CSVDMDTGELFF
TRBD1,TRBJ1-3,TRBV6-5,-,TGTGCCAGCAGTTACCAAAGACAGGGAAGTAACACCATATATTTT,CASSYQRQGSNTIYF
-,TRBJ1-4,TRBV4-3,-,TGCGCCAGCAGCCGGGATCTTCGGCTTAATGAAAAACTGTTTTTT,CASSRDLRLNEKLFF
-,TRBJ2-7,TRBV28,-,TGTGCCAGCAGTTCCTCGGCAGCGTCTTTCGACGAGCAGTACTTC,CASSSSAASFDEQYF
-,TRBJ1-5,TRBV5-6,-,TGTGCCAGCAGCTGGGGGTGGCAGAACTTACAGCCCCAGCATTTT,CASSWGWQNLQPQHF
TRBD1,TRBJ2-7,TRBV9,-,TGTGCCAGCAGCGTAGGGACAGGGTACTCCTACGAGCAGTACTTC,CASSVGTGYSYEQYF
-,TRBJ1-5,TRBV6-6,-,TGTGCCAGCAGTTACGAAGGAGTAACTAATCAGCCCCAGCATTTT,CASSYEGVTNQPQHF
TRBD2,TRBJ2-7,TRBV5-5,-,TGTGCCAGCAGCCTAGCGGTCTACGAGCAGTACTTC,CASSLAVYEQYF
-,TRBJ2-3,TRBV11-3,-,TGTGCCAGCAGCCCGTCGGGTAGCACAGATACGCAGTATTTT,CASSPSGSTDTQYF
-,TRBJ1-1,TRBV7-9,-,TGTGCCAGCAGCTTAGTGATCCCCATGAACACTGAAGCTTTCTTT,CASSLVIPMNTEAFF
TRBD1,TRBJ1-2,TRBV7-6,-,TGTGCCAGCAGCTTATGGCAGGGGGCAGACTATGGCTACACCTTC,CASSLWQGADYGYTF
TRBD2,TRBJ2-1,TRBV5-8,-,TGTGCCAGCAGCTTGGCGCTAGCGGGAGTCCCGGAGCAGTTCTTC,CASSLALAGVPEQFF
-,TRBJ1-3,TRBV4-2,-,TGTGCCAGCAGCCAAGAATACCCCGGGTCTGGAAACACCATATATTTT,CASSQEYPGSGNTIYF
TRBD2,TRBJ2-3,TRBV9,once,TGTGCCAGCAGCGTTAGCGGGAGCACAGATACGCAGTATTTT,CASSVSGSTDTQYF
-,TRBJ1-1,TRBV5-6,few,TGTGCCAGCAGCTTGAACTGGGTCGCTGAAGCTTTCTTT,CASSLNWVAEAFF
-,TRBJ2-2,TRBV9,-,TGTGCCAGCAGCATCTTCCCAGGGGGGGACACCGGGGAGCTGTTTTTT,CASSIFPGGDTGELFF
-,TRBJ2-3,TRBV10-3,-,TGTGCCATCAGTGCGGACATTGACCGCAGCACAGATACGCAGTATTTT,CAISADIDRSTDTQYF
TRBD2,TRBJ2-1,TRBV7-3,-,TGTGCCAGCAGCCCGTCGGGACTAGCGGGAAGGAATGAGCAGTTCTTC,CASSPSGLAGRNEQFF
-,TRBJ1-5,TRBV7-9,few,TGTGCCAGCAGCCTCGGGGGATCGGGTAATCAGCCCCAGCATTTT,CASSLGGSGNQPQHF
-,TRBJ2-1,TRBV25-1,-,TGTGCCAGCACCGACAGTCTTACCTACAATGAGCAGTTCTTC,CASTDSLTYNEQFF
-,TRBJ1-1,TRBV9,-,TGTGCCAGCAGCGTAATGGGGGGAGCGGAGGACCTCGTTGCTTTCTTT,CASSVMGGAEDLVAFF
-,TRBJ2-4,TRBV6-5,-,TGTGCCAGCAGTTCAGGCGTTCTAGCCAAAAACATTCAGTACTTC,CASSSGVLAKNIQYF
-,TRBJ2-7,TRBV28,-,TGTGCCAGCAGTTTAGCCCTCGGGCAGCCGAGAACCTACGAGCAGTACTTC,CASSLALGQPRTYEQYF
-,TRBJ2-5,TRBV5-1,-,TGCGCCAGCAGCTCCTCCCCCGGGGAGACCCAGTACTTC,CASSSSPGETQYF
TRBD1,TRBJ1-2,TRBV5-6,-,TGTGCCAGCAGCAGCCGGGACAGGGGGACCTATGGCTACACCTTC,CASSSRDRGTYGYTF
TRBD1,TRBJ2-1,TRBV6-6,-,TGTGCCAGCAGTTTCCGGGACAGGGGCTATGAGCAGTTCTTC,CASSFRDRGYEQFF
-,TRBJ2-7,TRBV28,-,TGTGCCAGCAGTGGAGGGGGCCCGAGGAACTACGAGCAGTACTTC,CASSGGGPRNYEQYF
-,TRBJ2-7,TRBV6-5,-,TGTGCCAGCAGTTCTAGTTTAGTGGGATCCTACGAGCAGTACTTC,CASSSSLVGSYEQYF
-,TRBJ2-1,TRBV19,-,TGTGCCAGTAGTCGCCTCAAGCCCCTGGAAGGAATCAATGAGCAGTTCTTC,CASSRLKPLEGINEQFF
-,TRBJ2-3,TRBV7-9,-,TGTGCCAGCAGCTTGGGACTTCCCACAGATACGCAGTATTTT,CASSLGLPTDTQYF
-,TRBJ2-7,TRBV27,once,TGTGCCAGCAGTTTAACGCCGGGCGTCCACGAGCAGTACTTC,CASSLTPGVHEQYF
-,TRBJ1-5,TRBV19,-,TGTGCCTGTACCCGAGGCCGGGAGCCCCAGCATTTT,CACTRGREPQHF
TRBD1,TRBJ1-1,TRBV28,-,TGTGCCAGCAGCGCCCAAGGGGGCGCGAACACTGAAGCTTTCTTT,CASSAQGGANTEAFF